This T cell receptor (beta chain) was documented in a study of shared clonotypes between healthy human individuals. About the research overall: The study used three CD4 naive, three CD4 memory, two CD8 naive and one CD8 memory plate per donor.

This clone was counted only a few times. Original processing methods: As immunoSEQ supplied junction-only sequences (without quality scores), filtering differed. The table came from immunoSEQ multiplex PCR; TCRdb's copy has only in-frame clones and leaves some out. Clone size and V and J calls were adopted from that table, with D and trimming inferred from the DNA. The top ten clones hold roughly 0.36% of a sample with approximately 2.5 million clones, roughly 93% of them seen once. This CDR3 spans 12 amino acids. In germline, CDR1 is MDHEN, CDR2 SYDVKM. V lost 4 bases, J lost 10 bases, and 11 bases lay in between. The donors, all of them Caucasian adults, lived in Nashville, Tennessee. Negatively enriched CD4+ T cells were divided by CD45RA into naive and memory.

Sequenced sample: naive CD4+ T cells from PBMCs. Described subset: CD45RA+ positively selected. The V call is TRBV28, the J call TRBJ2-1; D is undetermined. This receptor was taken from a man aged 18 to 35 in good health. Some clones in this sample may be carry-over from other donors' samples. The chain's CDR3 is CASSSWAREQFF. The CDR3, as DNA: TGTGCCAGCAGTTCCTGGGCTAGAGAGCAGTTCTTC.